This entry is about one T cell receptor beta chain. Its target is not known. The data were taken from a study of glioma-infiltrating T cells after dendritic cell vaccination. Study details: Dendritic cell vaccination trial patients had either newly diagnosed or recurrent glioblastoma. Study-wide results and limits: Higher TCR clonality did not directly relate to longer survival.

Patients had residual fresh-frozen tumor tissue and more than two years of survival data. The CDR3 runs 16 residues. Sequenced by immunoSEQ multiplex PCR; TCRdb stores in-frame clones only, minus some. The table shows 90,000 to 100,000 clones, with around three quarters occurring only once. The rearrangement links TRBV21-1 to TRBJ2-7; no check of the table's D call, TRBD2, against the DNA was made. TRBV21-1 is recorded as a pseudogene. This specimen consisted of blood, obtained before dendritic cell vaccination. This receptor was identified in a human donor with glioblastoma. The CDR3 bases are TGTGCCAGCGCCCAACGGTCAGCGGGGGGGATCGACGAGCAGTACTTC. Protein: CASAQRSAGGIDEQYF.